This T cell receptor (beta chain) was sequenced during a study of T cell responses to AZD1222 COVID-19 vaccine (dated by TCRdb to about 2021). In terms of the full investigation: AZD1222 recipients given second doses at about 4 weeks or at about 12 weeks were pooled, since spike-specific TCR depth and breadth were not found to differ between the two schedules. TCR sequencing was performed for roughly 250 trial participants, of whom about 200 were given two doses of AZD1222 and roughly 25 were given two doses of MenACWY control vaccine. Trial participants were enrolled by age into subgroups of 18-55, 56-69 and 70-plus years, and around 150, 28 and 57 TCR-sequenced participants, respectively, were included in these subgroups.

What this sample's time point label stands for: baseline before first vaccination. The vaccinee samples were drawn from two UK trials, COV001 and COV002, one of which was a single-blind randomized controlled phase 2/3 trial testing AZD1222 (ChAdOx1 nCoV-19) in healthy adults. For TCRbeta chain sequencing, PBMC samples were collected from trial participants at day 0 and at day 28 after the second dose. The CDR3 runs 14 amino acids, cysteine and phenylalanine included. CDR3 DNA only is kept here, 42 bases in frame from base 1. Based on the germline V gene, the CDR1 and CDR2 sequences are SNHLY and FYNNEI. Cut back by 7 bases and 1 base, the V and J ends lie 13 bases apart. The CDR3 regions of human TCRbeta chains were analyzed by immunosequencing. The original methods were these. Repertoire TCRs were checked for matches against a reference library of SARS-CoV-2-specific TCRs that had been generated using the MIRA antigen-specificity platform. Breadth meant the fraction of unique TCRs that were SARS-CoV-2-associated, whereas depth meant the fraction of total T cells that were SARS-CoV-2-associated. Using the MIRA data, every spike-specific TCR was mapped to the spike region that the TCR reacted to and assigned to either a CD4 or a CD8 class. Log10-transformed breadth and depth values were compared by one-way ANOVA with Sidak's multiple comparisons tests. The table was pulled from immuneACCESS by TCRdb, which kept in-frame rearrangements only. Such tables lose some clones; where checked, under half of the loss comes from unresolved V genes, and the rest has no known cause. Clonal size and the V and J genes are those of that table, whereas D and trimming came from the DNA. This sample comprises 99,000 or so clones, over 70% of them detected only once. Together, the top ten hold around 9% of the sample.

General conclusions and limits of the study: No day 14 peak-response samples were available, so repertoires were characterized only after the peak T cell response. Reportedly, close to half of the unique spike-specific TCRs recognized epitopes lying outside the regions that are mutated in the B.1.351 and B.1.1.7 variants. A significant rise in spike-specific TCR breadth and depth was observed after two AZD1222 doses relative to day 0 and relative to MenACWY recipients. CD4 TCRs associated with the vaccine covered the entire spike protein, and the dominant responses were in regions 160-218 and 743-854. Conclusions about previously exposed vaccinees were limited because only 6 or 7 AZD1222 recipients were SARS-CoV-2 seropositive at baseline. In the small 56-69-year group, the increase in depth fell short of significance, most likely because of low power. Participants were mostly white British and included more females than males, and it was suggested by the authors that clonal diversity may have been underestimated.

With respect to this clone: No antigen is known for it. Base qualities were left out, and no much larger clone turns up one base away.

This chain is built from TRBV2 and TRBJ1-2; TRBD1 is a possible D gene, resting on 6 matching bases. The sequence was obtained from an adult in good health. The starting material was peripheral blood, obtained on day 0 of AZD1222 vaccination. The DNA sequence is TGTGCCAGCACCGTGAGGGGGAGTAACTATGGCTACACCTTC. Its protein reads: CASTVRGSNYGYTF.